This T cell receptor beta chain was captured in a study of blood T cell repertoires in COVID-19. Across the whole study: Collection of acute and convalescent COVID-19 samples took place in the United States, Italy and Spain. In each case, the material was cDNA or gDNA derived from T cells, B-cell-depleted T cells, or PBMCs.

Methods used by the authors: Estimates of nucleated cell counts were drawn from the amplification of reference gene primers. Generated by immunoSEQ multiplex PCR, the TCRdb table keeps only in-frame clones and is missing some. The D gene and trimming were derived from the DNA, and the V and J assignments and clone size from that table. The data contain over 200,000 clones, 86% of them singletons. In this sample, this clone turned up a few times. CDR3 length: 12 amino acids. Germline CDR1 and CDR2: SNHLY and FYNNEI. With 8 bases removed from V and 4 bases from J, the gap between germline ends came to 11 bases.

The sample was peripheral blood. This TCR was sampled from a man in his forties or fifties who had recovered from COVID-19. The chain employs TRBV2 and TRBJ1-1, with TRBD1 as a possible D gene (6 bases). The CDR3 loop reads CASESGVTEAFF. CDR3 DNA: TGTGCCAGCGAATCAGGGGTCACTGAAGCTTTCTTT.